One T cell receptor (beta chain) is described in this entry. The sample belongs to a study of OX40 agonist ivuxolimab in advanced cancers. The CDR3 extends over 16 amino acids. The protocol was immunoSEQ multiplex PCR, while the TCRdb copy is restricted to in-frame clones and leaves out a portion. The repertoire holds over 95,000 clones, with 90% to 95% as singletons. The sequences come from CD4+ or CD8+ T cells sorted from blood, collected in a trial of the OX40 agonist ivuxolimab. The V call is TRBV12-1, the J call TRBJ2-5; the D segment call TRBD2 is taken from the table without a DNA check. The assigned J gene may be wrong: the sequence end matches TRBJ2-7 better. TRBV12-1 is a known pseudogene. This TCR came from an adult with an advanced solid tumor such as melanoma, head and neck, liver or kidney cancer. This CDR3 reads CASSPPGMREWDEQYF. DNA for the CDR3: TGTGCCAGCAGCCCCCCGGGGATGCGGGAGTGGGACGAGCAGTACTTC.